Presented here are 4 T cell receptor beta chains from one specimen sequenced in a study of blood T cells in healthy people across ages. The use of a sample-barcoded 5' primer and a J-beta primer mix characterized a second PCR of roughly 6 to 12 cycles. MiXCR was run by TCRdb on the 5' RACE reads, yielding one entry per CDR3 protein. The sample contains about 780,000 distinct CDR3 sequences, roughly 24% of which appear only once. These data were also filed under a second study, of T cells of mothers and their children.

The sample comprised blood. The receptors were gathered from a boy aged 5-17 years in good health.

The CDR3 loop is CASSFLSNQPQHF. DNA for the CDR3: TGTGCCAGCAGTTTTCTTAGCAATCAGCCCCAGCATTTT. J is TRBJ1-5 and V is TRBV27; D is unresolved. The CDR3 sequence is 13 residues long. The germline V gene encodes CDR1 MNHEY and CDR2 SMNVEV (reference sequence). The V gene lost 3 bases and the J gene lost 0 bases, with 3 bases spanning the gap.

The chain employs TRBV4-1 and TRBJ2-7; TRBD1 agrees at 8 bases. V was pared by 0 bases and J by 3 bases, with 7 bases of the junction left unmatched. Per germline, CDR1 MGHRA and CDR2 YSYEKL. The CDR3 is 16 residues long. This chain's CDR3 is CASSQEAGGAIYEQYF. The CDR3 coding sequence is TGCGCCAGCAGCCAAGAAGCAGGGGGCGCCATCTACGAGCAGTACTTC.

This clonotype was counted only a few times. The chain uses TRBV6-6 and TRBJ1-1, with 8 bases matching TRBD1. The CDR3 length is 14 residues. Trimming took 5 bases from V and 8 from J; bases not matched to a gene: 10. Germline V gives CDR1 MNHNY, CDR2 SVGAGI (reference sequence). In DNA form, the CDR3 reads TGTGCCAGCAGTCAACCCCGGGGACAGGAAGAAGCTTTCTTT. It encodes CASSQPRGQEEAFF.

This clonotype was counted only a few times. The V gene is TRBV5-1, the J gene TRBJ2-5; 8 nucleotides line up with TRBD1. This CDR3 contains 14 residues. Germline V gene sequence: CDR1 SGHRS, CDR2 YFSETQ. V gave up 3 bases and J gave up 0 bases; unmatched junction bases: 1. The chain's CDR3 is CASSWTGYQETQYF. The CDR3 coding sequence is TGCGCCAGCAGCTGGACAGGGTACCAAGAGACCCAGTACTTC.